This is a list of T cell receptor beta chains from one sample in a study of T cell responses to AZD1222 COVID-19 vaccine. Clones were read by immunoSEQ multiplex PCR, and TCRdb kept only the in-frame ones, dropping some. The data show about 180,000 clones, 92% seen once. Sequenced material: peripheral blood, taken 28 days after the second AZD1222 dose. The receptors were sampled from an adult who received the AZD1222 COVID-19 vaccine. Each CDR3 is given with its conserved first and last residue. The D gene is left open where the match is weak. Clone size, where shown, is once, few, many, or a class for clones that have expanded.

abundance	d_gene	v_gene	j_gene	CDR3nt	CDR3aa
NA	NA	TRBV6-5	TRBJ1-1	TGTGCCAGCGGAAGACATCCTGAAGCTTTCTTT	CASGRHPEAFF
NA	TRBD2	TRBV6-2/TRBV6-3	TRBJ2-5	TGTGCCAGCAGTTACTCGAGTTCTAGCGGGGGCCTCCCTAAAGAGACCCAGTACTTC	CASSYSSSSGGLPKETQYF
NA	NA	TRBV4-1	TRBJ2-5	TGCGCCAGCAGCCTCCGACCCCTGCGCGGGCAAGAGACCCAGTACTTC	CASSLRPLRGQETQYF
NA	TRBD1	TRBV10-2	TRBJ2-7	TGCGCCAGCAGTGAGAAAAGGGGGCGCGTAACCTACGAGCAGTACTTC	CASSEKRGRVTYEQYF
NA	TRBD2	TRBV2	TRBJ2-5	TGTGCCAGCACTAGCCTCGGGCTAGCGGGCCCCCAAGAGACCCAGTACTTC	CASTSLGLAGPQETQYF
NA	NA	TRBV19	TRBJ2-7	TGTGCCAGTAAGGCGGGACCAGCCTACGAGCAGTACTTC	CASKAGPAYEQYF
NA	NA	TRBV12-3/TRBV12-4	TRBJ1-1	TGTGCCAGCAGTTTACAGAACACTGAAGCTTTCTTT	CASSLQNTEAFF
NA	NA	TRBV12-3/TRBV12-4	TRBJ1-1	TGTGCCAGCAGTTTAAGCGTCAGTGAAGCTTTCTTT	CASSLSVSEAFF
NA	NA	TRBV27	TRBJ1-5	TGTGCCAGCAGTTTCAGGGGAGGGCAGCCCCAGCATTTT	CASSFRGGQPQHF
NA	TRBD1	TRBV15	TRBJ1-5	TGTGCCACCAGCAGGCGAACGACAGGGGAGAATCAGCCCCAGCATTTT	CATSRRTTGENQPQHF
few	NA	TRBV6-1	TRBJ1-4	TGTGCCAGCAGTGAAGGCTATTATGAAAAACTGTTTTTT	CASSEGYYEKLFF
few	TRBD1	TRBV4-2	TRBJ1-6	TGTGCCAGCAGCCACAACGCCGGGACAGGGTGGTCACCCCTCCACTTT	CASSHNAGTGWSPLHF
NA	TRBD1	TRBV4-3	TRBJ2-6	TGCGCCAGCAGCCAAGTGCTTGCAGGGGGCTCTAGCGGGGCCAACGTCCTGACTTTC	CASSQVLAGGSSGANVLTF
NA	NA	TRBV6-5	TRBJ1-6	TGTGCCAGCCGAACCGTGGGGTCCTATAATTCACCCCTCCACTTT	CASRTVGSYNSPLHF
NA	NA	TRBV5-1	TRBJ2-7	TGCGCCAGCAGCTTGGAGTGGAGCTCCTACGAGCAGTACTTC	CASSLEWSSYEQYF
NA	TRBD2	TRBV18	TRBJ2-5	TGTGCCAGCTCACCCAGACGATTAGCGGGAGAGACCCAGTACTTC	CASSPRRLAGETQYF
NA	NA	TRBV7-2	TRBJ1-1	TGTGCCAGCAGCTTCCGGGACCGGGCTTTCTTT	CASSFRDRAFF
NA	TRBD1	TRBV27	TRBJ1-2	TGTGCCAGCAGTTCAGGGGGCGGTGGCTACACCTTC	CASSSGGGGYTF
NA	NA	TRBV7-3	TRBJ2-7	TGTGCCAGCAGCTTAACGGGACGGAGTTACTACGAGCAGTACTTC	CASSLTGRSYYEQYF
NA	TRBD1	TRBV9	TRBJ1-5	TGTGCCAGCAGCGTGACAGGGCAGGGCAATCAGCCCCAGCATTTT	CASSVTGQGNQPQHF
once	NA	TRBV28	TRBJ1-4	TGTGCCAGCAGTTCCAGGGAAAAACTGTTTTTT	CASSSREKLFF
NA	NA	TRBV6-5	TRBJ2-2	TGTGCCAGCAGTTACAAGGCCGGGGAGCTGTTTTTT	CASSYKAGELFF
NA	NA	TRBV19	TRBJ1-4	TGTGCCACCCAATCTCCTCACCTAACAACTAATGAAAAACTGTTTTTT	CATQSPHLTTNEKLFF
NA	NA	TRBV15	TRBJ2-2	TGTGCCACCAGTCAAGGAAGAAGTTCCGGGGAGCTGTTTTTT	CATSQGRSSGELFF
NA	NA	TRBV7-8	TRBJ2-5	TGTGCCAGCAGCTTAGGTGGGGCGGGAGAGACCCAGTACTTC	CASSLGGAGETQYF
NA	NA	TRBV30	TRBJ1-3	TGTGCCTGGAGTGAGGGAACCTCTGGAAACACCATATATTTT	CAWSEGTSGNTIYF
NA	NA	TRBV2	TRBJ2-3	TGTGCCAGCAACGGCGGGGGCCTGAGCACAGATACGCAGTATTTT	CASNGGGLSTDTQYF
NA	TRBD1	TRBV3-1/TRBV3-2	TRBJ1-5	TGTGCCAGCAGCCAATCGAGGGACAGTACATATGGCAATCAGCCCCAGCATTTT	CASSQSRDSTYGNQPQHF
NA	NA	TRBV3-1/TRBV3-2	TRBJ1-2	TGTGCCAGCAGCCCCGCCGGGACTGCTAACTATGGCTACACCTTC	CASSPAGTANYGYTF
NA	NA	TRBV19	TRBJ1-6	TGTGCCAGTAGTATTACGGGACGAGATTCACCCCTCCACTTT	CASSITGRDSPLHF
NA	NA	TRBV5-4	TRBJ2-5	TGTGCCAGCAGCTGGGAAAAGACCCAGTACTTC	CASSWEKTQYF
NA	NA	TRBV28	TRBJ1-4	TGTGCCAGCAGTCCCCGAGCCGGGACGACGGGAAAACTGTTTTTT	CASSPRAGTTGKLFF
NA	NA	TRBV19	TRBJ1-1	TGTGCCAGTAGTATAGGTCGCCAGGGGCGCGGGACTGAAGCTTTCTTT	CASSIGRQGRGTEAFF